The rows below give T cell receptor beta chains drawn from one sample of a study of response to subunit inactivated influenza vaccine. TCRdb analysed the RT-PCR reads with MiXCR anew, one entry per CDR3 protein. This table holds about half a million distinct CDR3 sequences, less than 30% found once. Sequencing was performed on CD4+ T cells sorted from PBMCs, taken about 5 days after vaccination. The receptors here all came from a man between 45 and 60 years old who received an inactivated influenza vaccine. Both conserved end residues are part of each CDR3. Fields, in order: CDR3 DNA, CDR3 protein, D gene, CDR3 length, J gene, clone size, V gene. D genes are given only for firm matches. The size entry is marked missing in some rows and otherwise reads once, few, many or a size class.

CDR3nt: TGTGCCAGCAGTTACTCGAAAGGCACAACTAATGAAAAACTGTTTTTT
CDR3aa: CASSYSKGTTNEKLFF
d_gene: NA
len: 16
j_gene: TRBJ1-4
abundance: NA
v_gene: TRBV6-5

CDR3nt: TGTGCCAGCAGCTACAACCCCCGCCGGGACGCATCCTACGAGCAGTACTTC
CDR3aa: CASSYNPRRDASYEQYF
d_gene: NA
len: 17
j_gene: TRBJ2-7
abundance: NA
v_gene: TRBV12-3/TRBV12-4

CDR3nt: TGTGCCAGCAGCTTAGCGGGGGCCCATGAGCAGTTCTTC
CDR3aa: CASSLAGAHEQFF
d_gene: NA
len: 13
j_gene: TRBJ2-1
abundance: many
v_gene: TRBV7-9

CDR3nt: TGTGCCACCAGCAGTATGGGAACCGGGGATCAGCCCCAGCATTTT
CDR3aa: CATSSMGTGDQPQHF
d_gene: NA
len: 15
j_gene: TRBJ1-5
abundance: NA
v_gene: TRBV15

CDR3nt: TGCAGCGTTGTAGGTCTTCTGCTGGGAACAGATACGCAGTATTTT
CDR3aa: CSVVGLLLGTDTQYF
d_gene: NA
len: 15
j_gene: TRBJ2-3
abundance: NA
v_gene: TRBV29-1

CDR3nt: TGTGCCAGCAGCTTAGGCGGTACTCGCACAGATACGCAGTATTTT
CDR3aa: CASSLGGTRTDTQYF
d_gene: NA
len: 15
j_gene: TRBJ2-3
abundance: few
v_gene: TRBV7-2

CDR3nt: TGTGCCAGCAGGGGACTTTTAGCGCGGCAAGAGACCCAGTACTTC
CDR3aa: CASRGLLARQETQYF
d_gene: NA
len: 15
j_gene: TRBJ2-5
abundance: few
v_gene: TRBV2

CDR3nt: TGTGCCTGGAGTGCGATAGGGCAGGGCCGTCAGCCCCAGCATTTT
CDR3aa: CAWSAIGQGRQPQHF
d_gene: NA
len: 15
j_gene: TRBJ1-5
abundance: few
v_gene: TRBV30

CDR3nt: TGTGCCAGCAGCCAAGCGACAGGGGGTCAGCCCCAGCATTTT
CDR3aa: CASSQATGGQPQHF
d_gene: TRBD1
len: 14
j_gene: TRBJ1-5
abundance: NA
v_gene: TRBV3-1

CDR3nt: TGTGCCAGCAGCTCCCTGGGGACTGAAGCTTTCTTT
CDR3aa: CASSSLGTEAFF
d_gene: NA
len: 12
j_gene: TRBJ1-1
abundance: NA
v_gene: TRBV7-2

CDR3nt: TGTGCCAGCAGCAACCGGGAAGGGGACAGGGGGTGTACCGGGGAGCTGTTTTTT
CDR3aa: CASSNREGDRGCTGELFF
d_gene: NA
len: 18
j_gene: TRBJ2-2
abundance: few
v_gene: TRBV21-1

CDR3nt: TGTGCCAGCAGTTTTAGGGGGGGGGAAGAGACCCAGTACTTC
CDR3aa: CASSFRGGEETQYF
d_gene: NA
len: 14
j_gene: TRBJ2-5
abundance: NA
v_gene: TRBV28

CDR3nt: TGTGCCAGCAGCCAGCTAGTGAACACCGGGGAGCTGTTTTTT
CDR3aa: CASSQLVNTGELFF
d_gene: NA
len: 14
j_gene: TRBJ2-2
abundance: NA
v_gene: TRBV14

CDR3nt: TGCAGTGCTAGAGATTGGGGGGGCCCTTACAATGAGCAGTTCTTC
CDR3aa: CSARDWGGPYNEQFF
d_gene: NA
len: 15
j_gene: TRBJ2-1
abundance: NA
v_gene: TRBV20-1